These 25 T cell receptor beta chains were sequenced from one sample in a study of post-analysis software for immune sequencing data. General study findings and limits: The five TRBV segments detected at higher frequency in patients than in controls included TRBV5-6, TRBV5-1 and TRBV20-1.

Antigens of these TCRs are unknown. The TCR beta cDNA libraries carried unique molecular identifiers. MiXCR, applied by TCRdb to the PCR reads, yields one record per CDR3 protein. The sample includes about 540,000 distinct CDR3 sequences, 34% of them seen just once. The sequenced material came from blood. These TCRs come from a girl aged 2-17 years with multiple sclerosis.

This clonotype was counted only a few times. J is TRBJ2-1 and V is TRBV11-2; 12 bases align to TRBD2. CDR1 and CDR2 from the germline V gene are SGHAT and FQNNGV. CDR3 size: 15 residues. Losses at the gene ends were 4 bases for V and 10 bases for J; bases not matched to a gene: 8. The CDR3 coding sequence is TGTGCCAGCAGCTCGCTAGCGGGGGGGCCCCTAGAGCAGTTCTTC. Its protein product is CASSSLAGGPLEQFF.

The V and J genes are TRBV6-1 and TRBJ1-2; weak D call: TRBD1 (6 bases). The CDR3 runs to 18 residues. Looked up from germline, CDR1 is MNHNS and CDR2 is SASEGT. Trimming removed 6 bases from V and 1 base from J, with 24 bases in between. CDR3: CASRTPLQQGLLNYGYTF. CDR3 DNA: TGTGCCAGCAGGACCCCACTCCAACAGGGACTCCTTAACTATGGCTACACCTTC.

This clonotype was seen a few times. CDR3 coding DNA: TGTGCCAGCAGTCCGGCGATGTATGGCTACACCTTC. It encodes CASSPAMYGYTF. This rearrangement joins TRBV12-3 or TRBV12-4 to TRBJ1-2; D call uncertain. The CDR3 has 12 residues. V lost 5 bases, J lost 5 bases, and 9 bases lay in between.

This clonotype came up a few times. The chain links TRBV9 to TRBJ2-1; the match to TRBD1 covers 10 bases. This CDR3 comprises 15 residues. Germline CDR1 SGDLS, CDR2 YYNGEE. J gave up 10 bases and V 2 bases, and 9 bases lay outside the gene matches. As DNA, the CDR3 is TGTGCCAGCAGCGTCGCGACAGGGGGCTTTGGGGAGCAGTTCTTC. The encoded protein is CASSVATGGFGEQFF.

V is TRBV7-6 and J is TRBJ2-7; 12 bases map to TRBD2. Germline loops: CDR1 SGHVS, CDR2 FNYEAQ. Losses at the gene ends were 2 bases for V and 5 bases for J; bases not matched to a gene: 4. The CDR3 contains 15 residues. The CDR3 nucleotides read TGTGCCAGCAGCTTATCCCTAGCGGGGGGGGACGAGCAGTACTTC. It encodes CASSLSLAGGDEQYF.

CDR3 nucleotides: TGCAGCGTTGCGCCGGGACAGGGGTTGGAGACCCAGTACTTC. It codes for CSVAPGQGLETQYF. The V call is TRBV29-1, the J call TRBJ2-5; 10 bases are a match to TRBD1. The CDR3 sequence is 14 residues long. Germline V lookup: CDR1 SQVTM, CDR2 ANQGSEA. J gave up 5 bases and V 4 bases, and 7 bases lay outside the gene matches.

The chain links TRBV28 to TRBJ2-1, with TRBD1 matching 9 bases. V shed 6 bases, J shed 6 bases, and the junction held 6 bases outside the gene matches. Per germline, CDR1 MDHEN and CDR2 SYDVKM. CDR3 length: 14 residues. The CDR3 DNA follows: TGTGCCAGCAGAAGGACAGGGGCGGTCAATGAGCAGTTCTTC. This encodes CASRRTGAVNEQFF.

The table lists this clonotype with a few counts. This rearrangement joins TRBV5-5 to TRBJ1-4; the D gene is possibly TRBD1 (5 bases). Germline CDR1 is SGHKS and CDR2 is YYEKEE (reference sequence). V lost 3 bases and J 7 bases, leaving 13 bases between the germline ends. CDR3 length: 14 residues. The CDR3: CASSSWPTGEKLFF. The CDR3 bases are TGTGCCAGCAGCTCCTGGCCTACAGGTGAAAAACTGTTTTTT.

The chain joins TRBV4-2 to TRBJ1-2; maybe TRBD1 (5 bases). Germline V lookup: CDR1 LGHNA, CDR2 YNFKEQ. The CDR3 has 20 residues. Trimming pared 0 bases from V and 1 base from J, leaving 24 bases between. As DNA, the CDR3 is TGTGCCAGCAGCCAAGATCCCCAGGGAACTACACCCTTTTTTAACTATGGCTACACCTTC. Amino acids: CASSQDPQGTTPFFNYGYTF.

The chain recombines TRBV11-2 with TRBJ2-1, with a weak D call TRBD1 (7 bases). Trimming removed 8 bases from V and 5 bases from J, with 16 bases in between. Germline V lookup: CDR1 SGHAT, CDR2 FQNNGV. This CDR3 has 14 amino acids. DNA of the CDR3: TGTGCCAGCGGACAGGCGGGACAGAACAATGAGCAGTTCTTC. Protein sequence: CASGQAGQNNEQFF. Looking up the rest from reference TRBV11-2 and TRBJ2-1 gives the full variable domain: EAGVAQSPRYKIIEKRQSVAFWCNPISGHATLYWYQQILGQGPKLLIQFQNNGVVDDSQLPKDRFSAERLKGVDSTLKIQPAKLEDSAVYLCASGQAGQNNEQFFGPGTRLTVL.

The V gene is TRBV20-1, the J gene TRBJ2-7; TRBD2 matches at 10 bases. V shed 5 bases and J 1 base; nucleotides not matched to a gene: 5. From germline, CDR1 is DFQATT and CDR2 SNEGSKA (reference sequence). The CDR3 has 14 residues. CDR3 residues: CSASSGGPSYEQYF. CDR3 nucleotide sequence: TGCAGTGCTTCTAGCGGGGGACCTTCCTACGAGCAGTACTTC.

The chain combines TRBV20-1 with TRBJ2-7, with TRBD1 as a possible D gene (5 bases). CDR1 is DFQATT and CDR2 is SNEGSKA in the germline V gene (reference sequence). The CDR3 contains 13 residues. V dropped 6 bases and J dropped 2 bases, with 14 bases sitting between them. Written as DNA, the CDR3 is TGCAGTGCGACCCCGACAGATCCCTACGAGCAGTACTTC. This codes for CSATPTDPYEQYF.

The rearrangement joins TRBV5-1 to TRBJ1-2; D is undetermined. CDR3 length: 15 residues. Germline V gene lookup returns CDR1 SGHRS and CDR2 YFSETQ. V shed 0 bases and J shed 4 bases, with 13 bases lying between them. The CDR3 sequence: CASSLARGGSYGYTF. The CDR3 DNA follows: TGCGCCAGCAGCTTGGCCCGGGGAGGGAGCTATGGCTACACCTTC.

The J gene is TRBJ1-1, the V gene TRBV5-1; possibly TRBD1 for D (6 bases). CDR1 and CDR2 (germline): SGHRS, YFSETQ. V was trimmed by 4 bases and J by 5 bases, leaving 24 bases between them. The CDR3 has 17 residues. CDR3 nucleotide sequence: TGCGCCAGCAGCCCGATTGAGTGGGGGGGGCGAGGAACTGAAGCTTTCTTT. Amino acids: CASSPIEWGGRGTEAFF.

This clonotype was seen a handful of times. The chain joins TRBV9 to TRBJ2-7; D gene uncertain. V was trimmed by 2 bases and J by 0 bases, leaving 6 bases between them. The V gene's germline CDR1 is SGDLS and CDR2 YYNGEE. The CDR3 contains 13 residues. The CDR3 region has the DNA TGTGCCAGCAGCGTCAGCCCCTCCTACGAGCAGTACTTC. Residues: CASSVSPSYEQYF.

In DNA, the CDR3 is TGCAGCGCCCCAGTGACGTCCACGGCAGCCGAGAACACTGAAGCTTTCTTT. Translated: CSAPVTSTAAENTEAFF. The chain joins TRBV29-1 to TRBJ1-1; D gene unclear. The CDR3 contains 17 residues. Germline values: CDR1 SQVTM, CDR2 ANQGSEA. Trimming pared 7 bases from V and 1 base from J, leaving 25 bases between.

This chain links TRBV5-1 with TRBJ2-1; D gene ambiguous. V was shortened by 4 bases and J by 0 bases, with 17 bases between the two germline ends. The CDR3 length is 17 residues. The germline V gene encodes CDR1 SGHRS and CDR2 YFSETQ. The CDR3 region is CASSLGPLGSSYNEQFF. DNA for the CDR3: TGCGCCAGCAGCCTCGGACCCCTTGGCAGCTCCTACAATGAGCAGTTCTTC.

The sample holds a few counts of this clonotype. The chain combines TRBV28 with TRBJ2-3, with TRBD2 identical over 7 bases. The V and J ends lost 3 bases and 5 bases, in that order; junction bases with no gene match: 11. Germline lookup yields CDR1 MDHEN and CDR2 SYDVKM. The CDR3 loop spans 16 amino acids. CDR3 nucleotide sequence: TGTGCCAGCAGTTTGGGGGAGGCGGGGGACCTAGATACGCAGTATTTT. Translated: CASSLGEAGDLDTQYF.

The chain couples TRBV4-1 to TRBJ1-5; D remains unclear. The V gene lost 0 bases and the J gene lost 5 bases, with 8 bases spanning the gap. Germline CDR1 MGHRA, CDR2 YSYEKL. The CDR3 loop spans 14 amino acids. The chain's CDR3 is CASSQDRTDQPQHF. The CDR3 DNA reads as TGCGCCAGCAGCCAAGATAGGACCGATCAGCCCCAGCATTTT.

This clonotype came up a few times. This chain uses TRBV4-1 with TRBJ2-7; either TRBD1 or TRBD2 may fit D (5 bases each). This CDR3 has 15 residues. Germline loops: CDR1 MGHRA, CDR2 YSYEKL. V shed 0 bases and J shed 3 bases, with 12 bases lying between them. In DNA, the CDR3 is TGCGCCAGCAGCCAAGATCGGGGCAGTGACTACGAGCAGTACTTC. This codes for CASSQDRGSDYEQYF.

In this sample, this clonotype turned up a few times. This chain links TRBV6-5 with TRBJ2-7, with TRBD2 matching 12 bases. Per germline, CDR1 MNHEY and CDR2 SVGAGI. V lost 4 bases, J lost 3 bases, and 13 bases stayed unmatched. CDR3 length: 18 residues. The CDR3 loop reads CASSSHKLTSGGLYEQYF. As DNA, the CDR3 is TGTGCCAGCAGTTCCCACAAACTCACTAGCGGGGGGCTCTACGAGCAGTACTTC.

This clonotype was recorded a few times. This CDR3 is CASSLTRSQGDTQYF. CDR3 sequence (DNA): TGTGCCAGCAGCTTAACCCGTAGCCAGGGGGATACGCAGTATTTT. This sequence joins TRBV7-3 and TRBJ2-3, with TRBD1 as a possible D gene (6 bases). Trimming removed 0 bases from V and 6 bases from J, with 13 bases in between. The CDR3 runs to 15 residues. CDR1 and CDR2 (germline): SGHTA, FQGTGA.

Notes on this clonotype: One end of the junction fails to match germline, which may point to a read error. The chain recombines TRBV7-2 with TRBJ2-5; 9 bases line up with TRBD2. The CDR3 covers 15 residues. Germline V gene data show CDR1 as SGHTA and CDR2 as FQGNSA. Here the CDR3 reads CANSGAGGLQETQYF. Written as DNA, the CDR3 is TGTGCCAACAGCGGAGCGGGGGGATTACAAGAGACCCAGTACTTC.

The rearrangement uses TRBV18 and TRBJ2-5, with TRBD2 matching over 12 bases. The length of the CDR3 is 14 residues. The germline CDR1 and CDR2 sequences are KGHSH and LQKENI. Losses at the gene ends were 8 bases for V and 4 bases for J; bases not matched to a gene: 5. CDR3 residues: CASRTSGVGETQYF. Written as DNA, the CDR3 is TGTGCCAGCCGGACTAGCGGGGTCGGAGAGACCCAGTACTTC.

Ten or more counts support this clonotype. V and J are TRBV5-6 and TRBJ2-5; TRBD2 matches at 10 bases. V shed 1 base and J 5 bases; nucleotides not matched to a gene: 2. Germline CDR1 SGHDT, CDR2 YYEEEE. This CDR3 is built from 14 residues. CDR3 in amino acids: CASSLTSGDETQYF. The DNA of the CDR3 is TGTGCCAGCAGCTTGACTAGCGGGGACGAGACCCAGTACTTC.